These T cell receptor beta chains were read from a single sample in a study of blood T cell repertoires in COVID-19. Profiling relied on immunoSEQ multiplex PCR, and the TCRdb table lists in-frame clones only, not all of them. The sample shows just under 20,000 clones, about 92% of them seen only once. Sequenced sample: peripheral blood. The receptors were sampled from a woman between 45 and 60 years old with active COVID-19. Each CDR3 is given with its conserved first and last residue. The D gene is left open where the match is weak. Some rows have no size entry. The others give once, few or many, or a class for an expanded clone.

-	TRBV25-1	-	TRBJ2-5	TGTGCCAGCAGTGACCCTTCACTAGTTGGAGAGACCCAGTACTTC	CASSDPSLVGETQYF
TRBD1	TRBV7-8	-	TRBJ1-1	TGTGCCAGCTTTAAGGGGACAGGAACGAACACTGAAGCTTTCTTT	CASFKGTGTNTEAFF
TRBD1	TRBV30	-	TRBJ2-5	TGTGCCTGGAGTGTGGGACAGGGGATCCAAGAGACCCAGTACTTC	CAWSVGQGIQETQYF
TRBD1	TRBV6-1	-	TRBJ2-1	TGTGCCAGCAGTGAAGCCATACTGACAGGGGTAGGGTTCTTC	CASSEAILTGVGFF
-	TRBV3-1/TRBV3-2	-	TRBJ1-1	TGTGCCAGCAGATCCGGGGTTGGCACTGAAGCTTTCTTT	CASRSGVGTEAFF
TRBD2	TRBV9	-	TRBJ2-7	TGTGCCAGCAGCGTAGAAGGGACTAGCGGCGTCTACGAGCAGTACTTC	CASSVEGTSGVYEQYF
-	TRBV21-1	-	TRBJ1-1	TGTGCCAGCAGCCCCAGGGACAGGGTAAAAGGAGGAAACACTGAAGCTTTCTTT	CASSPRDRVKGGNTEAFF
-	TRBV9	-	TRBJ2-3	TGTGCCAGCAGCGTAGTTGAACTCACAGATACGCAGTATTTT	CASSVVELTDTQYF
-	TRBV27	-	TRBJ2-1	TGTGCCAGCAGTTTATCGAGGGGGAATAACAATGAGCAGTTCTTC	CASSLSRGNNNEQFF
TRBD1	TRBV19	-	TRBJ2-7	TGTGCCAGTAGTCCACAATCCAGGGGGATCTCCTACGAGCAGTACTTC	CASSPQSRGISYEQYF
TRBD1	TRBV28	-	TRBJ1-5	TGTGCCAGCGCGAAAGACAGGGGCCTTAGCAATCAGCCCCAGCATTTT	CASAKDRGLSNQPQHF
-	TRBV10-2	-	TRBJ2-7	TGCGCCAGCAGTCTTCCCCCCAGGGGAACCTACGAGCAGTACTTC	CASSLPPRGTYEQYF
TRBD1	TRBV6-1	-	TRBJ1-2	TGTGCCAGCAGTGAAAGGACAGGGTTAGGCTACACCTTC	CASSERTGLGYTF
TRBD1	TRBV30	-	TRBJ1-2	TGTGCCTGGAGCCCCGACAGGGGAGACTATGGCTACACCTTC	CAWSPDRGDYGYTF
TRBD2	TRBV3-1/TRBV3-2	-	TRBJ2-3	TGTGCCAGCAGCCAAAGACTAGCGGGGGGCACAGATACGCAGTATTTT	CASSQRLAGGTDTQYF
TRBD1	TRBV28	-	TRBJ2-1	TGTGCCAGCAGTTTTGCCGGGACAGGGGTGGAGAATGAGCAGTTCTTC	CASSFAGTGVENEQFF
TRBD2	TRBV5-1	-	TRBJ2-3	TGCGCCAGCAGCGCTAGCGGGACCCGCTTGTTGGATACGCAGTATTTT	CASSASGTRLLDTQYF
-	TRBV6-5	-	TRBJ1-2	TGTGCCAGCAGTTACTCGGGAGTTAACTATGGCTACACCTTC	CASSYSGVNYGYTF
-	TRBV28	-	TRBJ1-1	TGTGCCAGCACCCCAGCGTTGGGGCCCGGGACTGAAGCTTTCTTT	CASTPALGPGTEAFF
TRBD1	TRBV19	-	TRBJ2-1	TGTGCCAGTACTCCGGGACAGGGGTTCGGCAATGAGCAGTTCTTC	CASTPGQGFGNEQFF
TRBD1	TRBV11-2	-	TRBJ2-7	TGTGCCAGCAGCTTGGGGACAGGGGTTAGCGAGCAGTACTTC	CASSLGTGVSEQYF
-	TRBV10-3	-	TRBJ2-1	TGTGCCATCAGAGGTGACGGCGGGATGGACAATGAGCAGTTCTTC	CAIRGDGGMDNEQFF
TRBD1	TRBV14	-	TRBJ2-5	TGTGCCAGCAGCCCCCCGGGGCAGGGGGCAGGGACCCAGTACTTC	CASSPPGQGAGTQYF
-	TRBV24-1	-	TRBJ2-2	TGTGCCACCCGCCCCCACCCCAGCGGAGCGAACACCGGGGAGCTGTTTTTT	CATRPHPSGANTGELFF
TRBD2	TRBV3-1/TRBV3-2	-	TRBJ2-3	TGTGCCAGCAGCCAACGGTCTAGCGGGAGGGCGGGAGATACGCAGTATTTT	CASSQRSSGRAGDTQYF
TRBD2	TRBV2	-	TRBJ2-7	TGTGCCAGCAGTGAAAATCCGGGACTAGCGGGAGTCAAGCAGTACTTC	CASSENPGLAGVKQYF
-	TRBV12-3/TRBV12-4	once	TRBJ2-2	TGTGCCAGCAGCAGTTCAGACACCGGGGAGCTGTTTTTT	CASSSSDTGELFF
-	TRBV30	-	TRBJ1-5	TGTGCCTGGAGTGACGAAGACTTACAGGGTAATCAGCCCCAGCATTTT	CAWSDEDLQGNQPQHF
TRBD1	TRBV2	-	TRBJ1-1	TGTGCCAGCAGGCGGACAGGTGAAGCTTTCTTT	CASRRTGEAFF
TRBD2	TRBV19	-	TRBJ2-3	TGTGCCAGTAGTCCGCGGGAGGGCCGGGGAGATACGCAGTATTTT	CASSPREGRGDTQYF
-	TRBV19	-	TRBJ1-6	TGTGCCAGTAGCTCCGGGACTAGGAATTCACCCCTCCACTTT	CASSSGTRNSPLHF
TRBD1	TRBV2	-	TRBJ1-2	TGTGCCAGCAGTCGACAGGGTAGGGACTATGGCTACACCTTC	CASSRQGRDYGYTF
-	TRBV15	-	TRBJ1-4	TGTGCCACGGAGGACGGATTAGCAACTAATGAAAAACTGTTTTTT	CATEDGLATNEKLFF
TRBD1	TRBV5-1	-	TRBJ1-1	TGCGCCAGCAGCCCGGGGACAGCCTCGAAGAACACTGAAGCTTTCTTT	CASSPGTASKNTEAFF
-	TRBV5-1	few	TRBJ2-1	TGCGCCAGCAGCTTTTCCAGGCCCCCCTACAATGAGCAGTTCTTC	CASSFSRPPYNEQFF
-	TRBV7-6	-	TRBJ1-4	TGTGCCAGCAGCTCTGCTAATGAAAAACTGTTTTTT	CASSSANEKLFF
TRBD1	TRBV13	-	TRBJ2-3	TGTGCCAGCTCCTCGCAGGGGGCCAATACGCAGTATTTT	CASSSQGANTQYF
TRBD1	TRBV5-5	-	TRBJ1-1	TGTGCCAGCAGCTTTAACAGGGGAGACGCTTTCTTT	CASSFNRGDAFF
-	TRBV27	-	TRBJ1-1	TGTGCCAGCAGTCCCAGGGGCAGCACTGAAGCTTTCTTT	CASSPRGSTEAFF
-	TRBV7-9	-	TRBJ1-6	TGTGCCAGCAGCTTAGAAATAGATTCACCCCTCCACTTT	CASSLEIDSPLHF
TRBD1	TRBV7-8	-	TRBJ1-5	TGTGCCAGCAGCTTAGGACAGGGTAGCAATCAGCCCCAGCATTTT	CASSLGQGSNQPQHF
-	TRBV4-1	-	TRBJ1-4	TGCGCCAGCAGCCAAAGGGGGGGAGCTAATGAAAAACTGTTTTTT	CASSQRGGANEKLFF
-	TRBV2	-	TRBJ2-2	TGTGCCAGCAGTCTACCCCTTGGGGGCGCGAACACCGGGGAGCTGTTTTTT	CASSLPLGGANTGELFF
-	TRBV4-2	-	TRBJ2-7	TGTGCCAGCAGCCAGCGAGCACGCGGGATTAACGAGCAGTACTTC	CASSQRARGINEQYF
-	TRBV2	-	TRBJ1-1	TGTGCCAGCAGTAAAAATGGAGGGGCTTTGGGTGAAGCTTTCTTT	CASSKNGGALGEAFF
TRBD1	TRBV6-5	once	TRBJ2-7	TGTGCCAGCAGTTACGGGACAGGGACCTCCTACGAGCAGTACTTC	CASSYGTGTSYEQYF
TRBD2	TRBV5-6	-	TRBJ2-7	TGTGCCAGCAGCTCCCCCGGCGGGAGTCTCTACGAGCAGTACTTC	CASSSPGGSLYEQYF
TRBD1	TRBV27	-	TRBJ2-2	TGTGCCAGCGCGAACCGGGACAGGGCAAGCACCGGGGAGCTGTTTTTT	CASANRDRASTGELFF
TRBD2	TRBV28	-	TRBJ2-1	TGTGCCAGCAGCGGGGGAGGGCCTAACTACAATGAGCAGTTCTTC	CASSGGGPNYNEQFF
TRBD2	TRBV29-1	-	TRBJ2-1	TGCAGCTGCGGGACTAGAGTGAATGAGCAGTTCTTC	CSCGTRVNEQFF